Sequencing of this TCR beta chain was carried out in a study of Ad26.COV2.S vaccination and SARS-CoV-2 variants. Across the study: As a participant in COV1001, the donor was in the Ad26.COV2.S trial arm. The study gave Ad26.COV2.S intramuscularly, once or twice 56 days apart.

This table comes from immunoSEQ multiplex PCR, and its TCRdb copy is limited to in-frame clones, with some not included. Counted here are some 350,000 clones, 85% to 90% occurring once; the ten biggest clones make up around 5.5%. Treatment in this sample: some 20 received Ad26.COV2.S at low or high dose, single or two shots; 5 received placebo; per-sample allocation not given. Sample collection was performed on day 63 after the first vaccine or placebo injection. This CDR3 spans 13 amino acids. Per the germline V gene, CDR1 is LGHNA and CDR2 is YSLEER. The germline V and J ends were trimmed by 1 base and 5 bases, with 6 bases remaining between them. Study results and limitations: It was vaccine recipients, not placebo recipients, who had the higher spike-specific TCR breadth. In vaccinated individuals, spike-specific CD8+ and CD4+ T cell responses reportedly displayed substantial breadth.

This clone turned up a few times. Its antigen is as yet unknown. J is TRBJ1-5 and V is TRBV4-3; no firm D call. Sequenced here: peripheral blood, sampled in a trial of Ad26.COV2.S vaccine versus placebo. The receptor's source is a person aged 18 to 65 who received the Ad26.COV2.S COVID-19 vaccine or a placebo. The CDR3 reads CASSQGAYQPQHF. For the CDR3, the DNA is TGCGCCAGCAGCCAAGGGGCCTATCAGCCCCAGCATTTT.